This TCR beta chain was sequenced for a study of blood T cell repertoires in COVID-19. In the study overall: Collection of acute and convalescent COVID-19 samples took place in the United States, Italy and Spain. Sample material is recorded as cDNA or gDNA derived from T cells, B-cell-depleted T cells, or PBMCs.

Methods used by the authors: Researchers report that nucleated cell counts were estimated from reference gene primer amplification. This table comes from immunoSEQ multiplex PCR, and its TCRdb copy is limited to in-frame clones, with some not included. From that table come the V and J calls and clone size; the DNA was used to work out D and trimming. This table holds about 74,000 clones, about 88% found once. The V end was cut by 1 base, the J end by 2 bases, with 13 bases between. This CDR3 contains 16 residues. The germline V gene encodes CDR1 PRHDT and CDR2 FYEKMQ (reference sequence). The clonotype comes from a man aged 65 to 85 with active or convalescent COVID-19. The sequencing input was peripheral blood. V gene TRBV13 combines with J gene TRBJ2-3; D is uncertain. The CDR3 region is CASSLVSTFHTDTQYF. CDR3 in DNA: TGTGCCAGCAGCTTAGTCTCGACTTTTCACACAGATACGCAGTATTTT. The full variable domain, completed using reference TRBV13 and TRBJ2-3, is AAGVIQSPRHLIKEKRETATLKCYPIPRHDTVYWYQQGPGQDPQFLISFYEKMQSDKGSIPDRFSAQQFSDYHSELNMSSLELGDSALYFCASSLVSTFHTDTQYFGPGTRLTVL.